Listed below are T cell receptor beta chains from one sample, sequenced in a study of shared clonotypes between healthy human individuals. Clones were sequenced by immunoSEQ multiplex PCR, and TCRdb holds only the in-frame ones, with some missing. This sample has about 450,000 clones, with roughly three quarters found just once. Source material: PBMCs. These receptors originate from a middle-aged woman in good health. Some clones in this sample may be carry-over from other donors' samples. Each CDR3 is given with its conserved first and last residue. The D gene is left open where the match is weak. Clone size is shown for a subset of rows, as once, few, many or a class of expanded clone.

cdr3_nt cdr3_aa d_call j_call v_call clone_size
TGTGCCACCTGGACCCGGGAGATCGACTCGACCCTCTTCGACGAGCAGTACTTC CATWTREIDSTLFDEQYF - TRBJ2-7 TRBV10-3 -
TGTGCCAGCAGGTTGAGGACAGGGGACACCGGGGAGCTGTTTTTT CASRLRTGDTGELFF TRBD1 TRBJ2-2 TRBV2 -
TGTGCCATTTCGGGGGCCTCCAATCAGCCCCAGCATTTT CAISGASNQPQHF - TRBJ1-5 TRBV10-3 -
TGTGCCAGCAGCGCATCTAGCGGGAACTACAATGAGCAGTTCTTC CASSASSGNYNEQFF TRBD2 TRBJ2-1 TRBV9 -
TGTGCCAGCAACCCCGACAGGGGGTTCTACAATGAGCAGTTCTTC CASNPDRGFYNEQFF TRBD1 TRBJ2-1 TRBV28 -
TGTGCCAGCAGCCGGGTCCTAGCCCTCAATGAGCAGTTCTTC CASSRVLALNEQFF - TRBJ2-1 TRBV28 -
TGTGCCAGCAGGGACCGTAGTGGCTACACCTTC CASRDRSGYTF - TRBJ1-2 TRBV6-5 -
TGTGCCAGTAGCCGGGGAGGAAATCAGCCCCAGCATTTT CASSRGGNQPQHF - TRBJ1-5 TRBV19 -
TGTGCCAGCAGCCCTGGACGGGGCCGAACTTCACCTGAAGCTTTCTTT CASSPGRGRTSPEAFF - TRBJ1-1 TRBV5-4 -
TGCGCCAGCAGCTTGGAGGGCGCCTCTCCGGCCGAAAAACTGTTTTTT CASSLEGASPAEKLFF - TRBJ1-4 TRBV5-1 -
TGTGCCAGCAGTTTAGGGGGAGGGCCCTCCGGGGAGCTGTTTTTT CASSLGGGPSGELFF TRBD2 TRBJ2-2 TRBV27 -
TGTGCCAGCAGTGTGACTTATTCTGGAAACACCATATATTTT CASSVTYSGNTIYF - TRBJ1-3 TRBV5-8 -
TGTGCCAGCAGTTCGGGTACAGATACGCAGTATTTT CASSSGTDTQYF - TRBJ2-3 TRBV28 -
TGTGCCAGCTCACCCTCAGGAACCATATCTGGGGCCAACGTCCTGACTTTC CASSPSGTISGANVLTF - TRBJ2-6 TRBV18 -
TGCGCCAGCACTGGACACCTGGGCCTAAGAGAGCTGTTTTTT CASTGHLGLRELFF - TRBJ2-2 TRBV5-1 -
TGTGCCAGCAGTTTCCTCTACGAGCAGTACTTC CASSFLYEQYF - TRBJ2-7 TRBV27 many
TGTGCCAGCAGCTCGACTAGCGGCCCGTACAATGAGCAGTTCTTC CASSSTSGPYNEQFF TRBD2 TRBJ2-1 TRBV6-4 -
TGTGCCAGCAGCTTAGGAGAGGCACATACCATATATTTT CASSLGEAHTIYF - TRBJ1-3 TRBV7-9 few
TGTGCCAGCAGCGTCGGACAGGGGGCTACCTACGAGCAGTACTTC CASSVGQGATYEQYF TRBD1 TRBJ2-7 TRBV9 -
TGTGCCAGCAGTTTATTATACAATGAGCAGTTCTTC CASSLLYNEQFF - TRBJ2-1 TRBV28 -
TGCGCCAGCAGCTTGGGGACAGGGACTACCTACGAGCAGTACTTC CASSLGTGTTYEQYF - TRBJ2-7 TRBV5-1 -